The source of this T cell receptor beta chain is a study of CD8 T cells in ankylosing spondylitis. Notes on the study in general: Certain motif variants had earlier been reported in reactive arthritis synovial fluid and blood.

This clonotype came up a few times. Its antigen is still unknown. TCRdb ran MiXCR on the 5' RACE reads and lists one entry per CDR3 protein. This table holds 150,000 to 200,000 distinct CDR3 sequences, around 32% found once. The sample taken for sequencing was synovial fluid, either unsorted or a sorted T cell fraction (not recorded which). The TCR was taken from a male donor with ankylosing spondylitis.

The CDR3 region has the DNA TGTGCCAGCAGCTCGCCCGGGACGGTTACATATGGCTACACCTTC. Protein sequence: CASSSPGTVTYGYTF. This chain uses TRBV7-9 with TRBJ1-2; possibly TRBD1 for D (5 bases). The germline V gene encodes CDR1 SEHNR and CDR2 FQNEAQ (reference sequence). V shed 4 bases and J shed 5 bases, with 17 bases lying between them. The CDR3 is 15 residues long. Full variable domain (rest looked up from reference TRBV7-9 and TRBJ1-2): DTGVSQNPRHKITKRGQNVTFRCDPISEHNRLYWYRQTLGQGPEFLTYFQNEAQLEKSRLLSDRFSAERPKGSFSTLEIQRTEQGDSAMYLCASSSPGTVTYGYTFGSGTRLTVV.